This TCR beta chain was identified during a study of cytomegalovirus exposure and HLA in healthy donors. Study-wide background: Later, an analysis reported that the 95 to 150 validation repertoires had used the same platform as the 550 to 750 first-cohort repertoires.

Sequencing used immunoSEQ multiplex PCR; TCRdb keeps in-frame clones, though not all of them. The table shows some 240,000 clones, with around 78% occurring only once. CDR3 length: 13 amino acids. Germline CDR1 is SNHLY and CDR2 is FYNNEI. V dropped 2 bases and J dropped 6 bases, with 8 bases sitting between them. Of note for this clone: The target antigen is unknown.

The study, taken as a whole, reports: Some TCR beta chains (164 of them) were listed as cytomegalovirus-associated. As confirmed in vitro, three CMV-associated chains were specific for CMV antigens.

The rearrangement links TRBV2 to TRBJ2-1; unclear D gene. The sequence derives from a woman aged 18-29 years in good health and CMV-seronegative. Sequencing was carried out using PBMCs. The CDR3 is CASSEKTSNEQFF. CDR3 coding DNA: TGTGCCAGCAGTGAAAAGACCAGCAATGAGCAGTTCTTC. Looking up the rest from reference TRBV2 and TRBJ2-1 gives the full variable domain: EPEVTQTPSHQVTQMGQEVILRCVPISNHLYFYWYRQILGQKVEFLVSFYNNEISEKSEIFDDQFSVERPDGSNFTLKIRSTKLEDSAMYFCASSEKTSNEQFFGPGTRLTVL.